Following are 26 T cell receptor beta chains from one sample sequenced in a study of siplizumab effects on memory and regulatory T cells. The assay was immunoSEQ multiplex PCR, and TCRdb's table has in-frame clones only and misses some. This table holds about 120,000 clones, 85% to 95% found once. The sequencing sample was made of non-Treg CD4+ T cells sorted from blood. These receptor sequences come from a human donor in good health.

The chain couples TRBV5-4 to TRBJ2-2; D ambiguous. The germline V and J ends were trimmed by 3 bases and 4 bases, with 7 bases remaining between them. CDR1 and CDR2 (germline): SGHNT, YYREEE (reference sequence). The CDR3 extends over 13 amino acids. The CDR3, as DNA: TGTGCCAGCAGCTGGAGCCTCACCGGGGAGCTGTTTTTT. Its translation is CASSWSLTGELFF.

This clone showed up just once. V and J are TRBV25-1 and TRBJ2-5; TRBD2 agrees at 7 bases. The CDR3 length is 15 residues. V lost 3 bases, J lost 3 bases, and 7 bases stayed unmatched. CDR1 is MGHDK and CDR2 is SYGVNS in the germline V gene. The CDR3 region is CASSEAGVGEETQYF. CDR3 bases: TGTGCCAGCAGTGAGGCGGGGGTAGGAGAAGAGACCCAGTACTTC.

The CDR3 loop is CASSYTRTGQSYEQYF. Here the CDR3 DNA reads TGTGCCAGCAGTTACACCAGGACAGGTCAATCCTACGAGCAGTACTTC. This chain joins TRBV6-5 and TRBJ2-7; 7 bases agree with TRBD1. The CDR3 totals 16 residues. V gave up 2 bases and J gave up 1 base; unmatched junction bases: 8. Germline CDR1 and CDR2: MNHEY and SVGAGI.

The J gene is TRBJ1-4, the V gene TRBV19; D is unclear. V was trimmed by 8 bases and J by 1 base, leaving 14 bases between them. The CDR3 has 15 residues. Germline CDR1 is LNHDA and CDR2 is SQIVND (reference sequence). Written as DNA, the CDR3 is TGTGCCAGTTGTCCTCCGACGGGAACTAATGAAAAACTGTTTTTT. It translates to CASCPPTGTNEKLFF.

The chain joins TRBV10-3 to TRBJ2-7; TRBD1 might be the D (6 bases). CDR1 ENHRY and CDR2 SYGVKD come from the germline V gene. The CDR3 loop spans 15 amino acids. The V and J ends lost 3 bases and 5 bases respectively, with 17 bases between them. DNA for the CDR3: TGTGCCATCAGTGATGGGGGCAGTAAGTTGGACGAGCAGTACTTC. It translates to CAISDGGSKLDEQYF.

V usage is TRBV25-1 and J usage is TRBJ2-1; D tentatively fits TRBD1 or TRBD2 (6 bases each). Germline assignment: CDR1 MGHDK and CDR2 SYGVNS. The CDR3 length is 14 residues. Trimming pared 4 bases from V and 2 bases from J, leaving 9 bases between. As DNA, the CDR3 is TGTGCCAGCAGTGCTGGGGGGCCCTACAATGAGCAGTTCTTC. Amino acids: CASSAGGPYNEQFF.

The chain is built from TRBV18 and TRBJ2-7, with D uncertain. Deletions cut 4 bases from V and 2 bases from J, with 12 bases between. This CDR3 comprises 14 residues. Germline CDR1 reads KGHSH; CDR2 reads LQKENI. The CDR3 DNA follows: TGTGCCAGCTCACGGAGTCTTGACCCCTACGAGCAGTACTTC. It yields the protein CASSRSLDPYEQYF.

The chain links TRBV10-3 to TRBJ1-1; 7 positions agree with TRBD1. Germline CDR1 and CDR2: ENHRY and SYGVKD. The V segment lost 7 bases and the J segment 2 bases; nucleotides outside the gene matches: 4. The CDR3 length is 13 residues. The CDR3 bases are TGTGCCATCAACCAGGGGGTCAACACTGAAGCTTTCTTT. Its translation: CAINQGVNTEAFF.

The chain joins TRBV18 to TRBJ1-3; D is undetermined. In germline, CDR1 is KGHSH, CDR2 LQKENI. The CDR3 covers 14 residues. V was shortened by 2 bases and J by 4 bases, with 9 bases between the two germline ends. CDR3 DNA: TGTGCCAGCTCACCAGGCGAACCCGGAAACACCATATATTTT. Translating gives CASSPGEPGNTIYF. The whole variable domain, remainder taken from reference TRBV18 and TRBJ1-3, is NAGVMQNPRHLVRRRGQEARLRCSPMKGHSHVYWYRQLPEEGLKFMVYLQKENIIDESGMPKERFSAEFPKEGPSILRIQQVVRGDSAAYFCASSPGEPGNTIYFGEGSWLTVV.

The gene calls are TRBV12-1 and TRBJ2-6. TRBV12-1 represents a pseudogene. The length of the CDR3 is 14 residues. CDR3 nucleotide sequence: TGTGCCAGCTCATGGGTCGCCGGGGCCAACGTCCTGACTTTC. The encoded protein is CASSWVAGANVLTF.

The chain employs TRBV5-1 and TRBJ2-1; the match to TRBD2 covers 12 bases. CDR1 and CDR2 from the germline V gene are SGHRS and YFSETQ. The CDR3 is 15 residues long. V lost 4 bases and J lost 9; bases outside the gene matches: 8. CDR3 in amino acids: CASSNGTSGFVEQFF. DNA for the CDR3: TGCGCCAGCAGCAACGGGACTAGCGGGTTTGTTGAGCAGTTCTTC.

The rearrangement joins TRBV27 to TRBJ2-3; 12 bases match TRBD2. CDR1 MNHEY and CDR2 SMNVEV come from the germline V gene (reference sequence). The CDR3 has 18 amino acids. With V trimmed by 5 bases and J by 3 bases, 12 bases remained unmatched. Written as DNA, the CDR3 is TGTGCCAGCAGTCCCCTTCTAGCGGGGGGGCTGAGGACAGATACGCAGTATTTT. Encoded protein: CASSPLLAGGLRTDTQYF.

In DNA, the CDR3 is TGCGCCAGCAGTGAGTCACCTAGCGGGGGGCTTGCTGAGCAGTTCTTC. Its translation: CASSESPSGGLAEQFF. The V gene is TRBV10-1, the J gene TRBJ2-1; TRBD2 agrees at 11 bases. The CDR3 contains 16 residues. V gave up 0 bases and J gave up 9 bases; unmatched junction bases: 7. Per the germline V gene, CDR1 is WNHNN and CDR2 is SYGVQD (reference sequence).

The rearrangement uses TRBV6-5 and TRBJ2-1; tentatively, D is TRBD1 (5 bases). Germline V lookup: CDR1 MNHEY, CDR2 SVGAGI. V was pared by 2 bases and J by 10 bases, with 15 bases between. This CDR3 is 14 amino acids long. CDR3 residues: CASSYGQGPREQFF. The DNA for the CDR3 is TGTGCCAGCAGTTACGGGCAGGGCCCACGAGAGCAGTTCTTC.

The rearrangement links TRBV9 to TRBJ1-2; TRBD1 might be the D (5 bases). CDR3 length equals 14 residues. Trimming removed 0 bases from V and 4 bases from J, with 10 bases in between. CDR1 is SGDLS, CDR2 YYNGEE, per germline. The CDR3 loop is CASSVDSGGYGYTF. Written as DNA, the CDR3 is TGTGCCAGCAGCGTAGATTCGGGGGGCTATGGCTACACCTTC.

The V and J genes are TRBV9 and TRBJ2-3; 13 bases are a match to TRBD2. The V and J ends lost 3 bases and 4 bases, in that order; junction bases with no gene match: 5. Germline V gene data show CDR1 as SGDLS and CDR2 as YYNGEE. The CDR3 extends over 16 amino acids. CDR3 nucleotide sequence: TGTGCCAGCAGCGGACTAGCGGGGGGAATGGCAGATACGCAGTATTTT. Amino acids: CASSGLAGGMADTQYF. The full variable domain, with the rest looked up from reference TRBV9 and TRBJ2-3, is DSGVTQTPKHLITATGQRVTLRCSPRSGDLSVYWYQQSLDQGLQFLIQYYNGEERAKGNILERFSAQQFPDLHSELNLSSLELGDSALYFCASSGLAGGMADTQYFGPGTRLTVL.

The chain has TRBV7-6 and TRBJ2-3; 8 nucleotides align to TRBD2. The V gene end was trimmed by 6 bases and the J gene end by 4 bases; junction bases not matched to a gene: 6. The germline V gene encodes CDR1 SGHVS and CDR2 FNYEAQ. The CDR3 sequence is 14 residues long. The CDR3 DNA is TGTGCCAGCAGTACCGGGACTAGTGCAGATACGCAGTATTTT. It translates to CASSTGTSADTQYF.

The chain combines TRBV28 with TRBJ1-2; D is ambiguous. V lost 3 bases and J lost 5, with 19 bases in between. The germline CDR1 and CDR2 sequences are MDHEN and SYDVKM. The CDR3 contains 16 residues. The CDR3 DNA reads as TGTGCCAGCAGTTTGAGCCCGGGAGGGAGGTGGTATGGCTACACCTTC. Amino acids: CASSLSPGGRWYGYTF.

This rearrangement joins TRBV5-4 to TRBJ1-1, with TRBD1 matching 7 bases. The CDR3 covers 15 residues. CDR1 and CDR2 (germline): SGHNT, YYREEE (reference sequence). Losses at the gene ends were 4 bases for V and 0 bases for J; bases not matched to a gene: 6. The CDR3 nucleotides are TGTGCCAGCAGCCGACCGGGACAGATGAACACTGAAGCTTTCTTT. Encoded protein: CASSRPGQMNTEAFF.

The V and J genes are TRBV5-1 and TRBJ2-5; 8 bases align to TRBD1. The CDR3 is 13 residues long. V shed 4 bases, J shed 5 bases, and the junction held 4 bases outside the gene matches. Looked up from germline, CDR1 is SGHRS and CDR2 is YFSETQ. The CDR3 spells CASSTGQGETQYF. The CDR3 bases are TGCGCCAGCAGCACCGGACAGGGCGAGACCCAGTACTTC. Full variable domain (missing parts from reference TRBV5-1 and TRBJ2-5): KAGVTQTPRYLIKTRGQQVTLSCSPISGHRSVSWYQQTPGQGLQFLFEYFSETQRNKGNFPGRFSGRQFSNSRSEMNVSTLELGDSALYLCASSTGQGETQYFGPGTRLLVL.

This chain links TRBV18 with TRBJ2-2, with 12 bases lining up with TRBD1. The CDR3 sequence is 16 residues long. The junction had 5 bases not matched to a gene; V was cut back by 2 bases and J by 7 bases. The germline V gene encodes CDR1 KGHSH and CDR2 LQKENI. This CDR3 is CASSPAGTGGFGELFF. The CDR3 DNA reads as TGTGCCAGCTCACCAGCCGGGACAGGGGGCTTCGGGGAGCTGTTTTTT.

The V and J genes are TRBV2 and TRBJ2-5; D gene uncertain. Near its end, the DNA agrees better with TRBJ2-7, so the J call may be wrong. Germline lookup yields CDR1 SNHLY and CDR2 FYNNEI. The CDR3 contains 12 residues. The CDR3 coding sequence is TGTGCCAGCAGGGGCGGATCCTACGAGCAGTACTTC. It translates to CASRGGSYEQYF.

The chain is built from TRBV10-3 and TRBJ1-2; 9 nucleotides align to TRBD1. After removal of 3 bases from V and 3 bases from J, the junction contained 11 bases not matched to a gene. CDR3 length equals 17 residues. CDR1 is ENHRY, CDR2 SYGVKD, per germline. CDR3 in DNA: TGTGCCATCAGTGATGTGGGGACAGGGTTGAGGGACTATGGCTACACCTTC. It specifies CAISDVGTGLRDYGYTF.

In its sample, this clone was seen a few times. The chain combines TRBV5-6 with TRBJ2-3, with 7 bases that match TRBD2. V was pared by 4 bases and J by 2 bases, with 4 bases of the junction left unmatched. Germline-derived CDR1 and CDR2 are SGHDT and YYEEEE. This CDR3 is built from 14 residues. CDR3 nucleotides: TGTGCCAGCAGCGTGCGGGGGTTCACAGATACGCAGTATTTT. This codes for CASSVRGFTDTQYF.

The rearrangement joins TRBV19 to TRBJ2-5; 8 bases fit TRBD2. This CDR3 comprises 14 residues. J was trimmed by 3 bases and V by 2 bases; bases with no gene match: 2. Germline V gene lookup returns CDR1 LNHDA and CDR2 SQIVND (reference sequence). The CDR3 nucleotides read TGTGCCAGTAGTATAAGAGCGGGGGAAGAGACCCAGTACTTC. Protein: CASSIRAGEETQYF.

The chain recombines TRBV6-5 with TRBJ2-1; D unclear. Trimming removed 0 bases at V and 7 bases at J, with 10 bases between. The CDR3 is 14 amino acids. Germline-derived CDR1 and CDR2 are MNHEY and SVGAGI. CDR3 nucleotides: TGTGCCAGCAGTTACTCGACCCATGGGAATGAGCAGTTCTTC. It is translated as CASSYSTHGNEQFF.